This TCR beta chain was sequenced in a study of vaccination effects on CD4 cells after COVID-19. For the study at large: Participants received two doses of either the BNT162b2 or mRNA-1273 vaccine.

Worth noting for this clone: What it binds is unknown.

Prior to sequencing, the ViraFEST assay stimulated PBMC with viral peptide pools, which expanded the antigen-specific CD4+ T cells. Following culture for nine to ten days, CD4+ T cells were isolated. From March to December 2020, the person had a SARS-CoV-2 infection that was confirmed by PCR. Each culture well received a few million PBMC. These cells were then cultured in IMDM with 10 IU/ml IL-2 and about 9.4 ug/ml peptides. Germline values: CDR1 SGHNT, CDR2 YYREEE (reference sequence). Between the trimmed V and J ends, which lost 0 bases and 2 bases, there was a span of 9 bases. This CDR3 has 15 amino acids. Points from the study as a whole: New vaccine-induced clones were the main type among post-vaccine spike-reactive clones in convalescents. By a late point after vaccination, infection- and vaccine-induced clones had shrunk markedly through clonal contraction.

Here immunoSEQ multiplex PCR was the method, and the copy in TCRdb shows in-frame clones only, minus some. The sample lists 30,000 or so clones, about 72% occurring once. The sequence was obtained from a human donor who had a prior SARS-CoV-2 infection. The chain has TRBV5-4 and TRBJ2-1, with a possible D match to TRBD2 (6 bases). Specimen: CD4+ T cells from PBMCs cultured with a peptide pool, collected before COVID-19 vaccination. CDR3 residues: CASSLDGGTYNEQFF. CDR3 DNA: TGTGCCAGCAGCTTGGATGGGGGGACCTACAATGAGCAGTTCTTC.